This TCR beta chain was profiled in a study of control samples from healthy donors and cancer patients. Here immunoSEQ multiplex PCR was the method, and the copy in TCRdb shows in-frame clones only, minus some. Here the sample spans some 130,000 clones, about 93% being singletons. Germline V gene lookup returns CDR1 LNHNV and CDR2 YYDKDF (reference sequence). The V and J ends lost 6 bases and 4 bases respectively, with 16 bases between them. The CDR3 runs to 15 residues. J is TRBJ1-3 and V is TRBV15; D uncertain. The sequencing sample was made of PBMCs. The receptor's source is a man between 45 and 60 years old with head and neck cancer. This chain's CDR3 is CATRNKGTAGNTIYF. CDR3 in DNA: TGTGCCACCAGGAATAAGGGTACTGCCGGAAACACCATATATTTT.